The 6 T cell receptor beta chains listed next were all sequenced from one sample in a study of blood T cell repertoires in COVID-19. Sequenced by immunoSEQ multiplex PCR; TCRdb stores in-frame clones only, minus some. The sample holds roughly 290,000 clones, over 75% seen once. The sample comprised peripheral blood. These receptors originate from a human donor with COVID-19, enrolled during active disease. The donor label of this sample is uncertain.

V and J are TRBV6-6 and TRBJ1-1; a weak D match, TRBD1 (6 bases). Germline values: CDR1 MNHNY, CDR2 SVGAGI (reference sequence). The CDR3 sequence is 14 residues long. Trimming stripped 3 bases from V and 3 bases from J, with 11 bases between. The CDR3 DNA follows: TGTGCCAGCAGTTATCGACAGGCGTACACTGAAGCTTTCTTT. Translation: CASSYRQAYTEAFF.

This clone was counted between two and nine times. The chain is built from TRBV18 and TRBJ1-3; D possibly corresponds to TRBD1 (6 bases). The CDR3 has 18 residues. V gave up 2 bases and J gave up 2 bases, with 19 bases separating them. Germline V gene data show CDR1 as KGHSH and CDR2 as LQKENI. The chain's CDR3 is CASSPNEGYRVTGNTIYF. CDR3 nucleotides: TGTGCCAGCTCACCAAACGAAGGGTACAGGGTCACTGGAAACACCATATATTTT.

The chain combines TRBV18 with TRBJ2-7, with TRBD2 matching 15 bases. The J segment lost 6 bases and the V segment lost 6 bases, leaving 12 bases of the junction unmatched. Germline CDR1 KGHSH, CDR2 LQKENI. This CDR3 is 17 amino acids long. The CDR3 DNA reads TGTGCCAGCTCCCCCGGACTAGCGGGAGGGGTCGGAAGCGAGCAGTACTTC. This sequence encodes CASSPGLAGGVGSEQYF.

J is TRBJ2-3 and V is TRBV7-3, with 12 bases lining up with TRBD2. Germline values: CDR1 SGHTA, CDR2 FQGTGA. The trim removed 5 bases at V and 4 bases at J, leaving 1 base unmatched. The CDR3 sequence is 14 residues long. CDR3 in amino acids: CASSGTSGSDTQYF. CDR3 nucleotides: TGTGCCAGCAGCGGGACTAGCGGGTCAGATACGCAGTATTTT.

This clone was seen only a few times. The chain recombines TRBV7-3 with TRBJ1-1, with TRBD1 matching 8 bases. The V and J ends lost 2 bases and 5 bases, in that order; junction bases with no gene match: 4. The CDR3 loop spans 14 amino acids. Germline V lookup: CDR1 SGHTA, CDR2 FQGTGA. CDR3 DNA: TGTGCCAGCAGCTTACAGGGGGCTGGGACTGAAGCTTTCTTT. Protein product: CASSLQGAGTEAFF.

This chain uses TRBV10-3 with TRBJ1-4; 11 nucleotides line up with TRBD1. This CDR3 has 14 amino acids. Looked up from germline, CDR1 is ENHRY and CDR2 is SYGVKD. V shed 7 bases and J 7 bases; nucleotides not matched to a gene: 5. The CDR3 reads CAIMEDRGPEKLFF. DNA for the CDR3: TGTGCCATCATGGAGGACAGGGGGCCTGAAAAACTGTTTTTT.